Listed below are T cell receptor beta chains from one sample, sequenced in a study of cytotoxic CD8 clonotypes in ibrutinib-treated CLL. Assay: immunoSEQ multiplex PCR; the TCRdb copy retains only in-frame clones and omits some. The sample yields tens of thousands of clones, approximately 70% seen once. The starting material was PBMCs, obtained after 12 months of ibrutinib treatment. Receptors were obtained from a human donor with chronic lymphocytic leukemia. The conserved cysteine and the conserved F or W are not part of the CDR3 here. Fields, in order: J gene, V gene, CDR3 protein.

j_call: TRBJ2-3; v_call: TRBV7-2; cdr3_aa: ASSNLAVITDTQY
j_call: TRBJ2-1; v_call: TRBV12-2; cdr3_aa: ASRCPGGTYNEQF
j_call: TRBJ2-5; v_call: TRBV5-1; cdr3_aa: ASSLGQGVAETQY
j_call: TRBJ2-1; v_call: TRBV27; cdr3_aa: ASSSWTSNNEQF
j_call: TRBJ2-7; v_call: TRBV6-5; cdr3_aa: ASSQTGTISYEQY
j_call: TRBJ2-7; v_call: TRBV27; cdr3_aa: ASSPHSGTHEQY
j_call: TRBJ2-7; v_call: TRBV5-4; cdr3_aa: ASSFRLAGGHDEQY
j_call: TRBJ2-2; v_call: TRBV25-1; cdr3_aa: ASSRWPGGYGELF
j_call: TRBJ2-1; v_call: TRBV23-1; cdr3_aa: ASSQSWGDGFNEQF
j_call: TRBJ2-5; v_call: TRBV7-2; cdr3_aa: ASSSFRVGKTQY
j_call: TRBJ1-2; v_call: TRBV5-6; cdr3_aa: ASSYQGAVFGYT
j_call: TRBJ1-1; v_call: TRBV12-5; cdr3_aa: ASGLVAGAGGNTEAF
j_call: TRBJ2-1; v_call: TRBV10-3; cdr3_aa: AISEWEWEQF
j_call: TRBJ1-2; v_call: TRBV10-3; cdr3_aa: AISPDRDYGYT
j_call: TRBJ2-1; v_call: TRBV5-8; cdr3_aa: ASSLEASGRFNEQF
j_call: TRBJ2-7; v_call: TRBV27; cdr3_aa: ASSSSRDPHEQY
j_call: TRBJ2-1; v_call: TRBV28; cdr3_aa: ASRPSGVDRNEQF
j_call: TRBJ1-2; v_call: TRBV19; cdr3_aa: ASRGAWGTAGVNYGYT
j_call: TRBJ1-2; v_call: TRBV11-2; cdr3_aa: ASSLAPGYGYGYT
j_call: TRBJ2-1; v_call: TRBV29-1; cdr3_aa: SVPPPSGSSYNEQF
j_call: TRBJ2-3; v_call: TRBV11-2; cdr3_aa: ASSPGGASPTDTQY
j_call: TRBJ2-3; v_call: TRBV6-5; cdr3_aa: ASRGLPPDTQY
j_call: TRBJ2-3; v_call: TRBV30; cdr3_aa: AWSPGGAVTVTQY
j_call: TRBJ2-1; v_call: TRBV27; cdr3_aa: ASSPSFPEGEQF
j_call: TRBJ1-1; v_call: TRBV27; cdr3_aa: ASRPTGSEAF
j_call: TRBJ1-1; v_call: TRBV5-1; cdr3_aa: ASSFGTDMNTEAF
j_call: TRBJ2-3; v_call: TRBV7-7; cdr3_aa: ASSFGTGTDTQY
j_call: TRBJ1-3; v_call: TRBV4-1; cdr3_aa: ASSQDNRPSGNTIY
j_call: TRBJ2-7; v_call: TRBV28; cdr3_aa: ATGTDYDEQY
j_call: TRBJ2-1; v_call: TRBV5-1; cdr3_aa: ASSKSSGIYNEQF
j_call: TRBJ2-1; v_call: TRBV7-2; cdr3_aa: ASSLILGRLAGVGEQF